The present T cell receptor (beta chain) was sequenced within a study of blood T cell repertoires in COVID-19. On the study more broadly: Acute-phase and convalescent COVID-19 samples originated in the United States, Italy and Spain. Nucleic acid was either cDNA or gDNA, and it came from T cells, B-cell-depleted T cells, or PBMCs.

Those enrolled, adults aged roughly 18 to 95 years, came from about 24 US areas. Original data processing: It was from reference gene primer amplification that nucleated cell counts were estimated. This table comes from immunoSEQ multiplex PCR, and its TCRdb copy is limited to in-frame clones, with some not included. The DNA was the basis for D and trimming; V, J and clone size are from that table. This table has around 160,000 clones, around 82% appearing once. The sequenced sample consisted of PBMCs or T cells enriched from blood (not recorded which). The clonotype originates from a man aged 40-49 years who had recovered from COVID-19.

The CDR3 region has the DNA TGTGCCAGTAGTCGTTGGACTAGCGGGGGCCTCGGTTCGGCGCAGTATTTT. This translates into CASSRWTSGGLGSAQYF. J is TRBJ2-3 and V is TRBV19, with 13 bases fitting TRBD2. Germline trimming cut 5 bases from V and 10 bases from J; bases unmatched to any gene: 15. The CDR3 loop spans 17 amino acids. Germline V gene data show CDR1 as LNHDA and CDR2 as SQIVND (reference sequence).